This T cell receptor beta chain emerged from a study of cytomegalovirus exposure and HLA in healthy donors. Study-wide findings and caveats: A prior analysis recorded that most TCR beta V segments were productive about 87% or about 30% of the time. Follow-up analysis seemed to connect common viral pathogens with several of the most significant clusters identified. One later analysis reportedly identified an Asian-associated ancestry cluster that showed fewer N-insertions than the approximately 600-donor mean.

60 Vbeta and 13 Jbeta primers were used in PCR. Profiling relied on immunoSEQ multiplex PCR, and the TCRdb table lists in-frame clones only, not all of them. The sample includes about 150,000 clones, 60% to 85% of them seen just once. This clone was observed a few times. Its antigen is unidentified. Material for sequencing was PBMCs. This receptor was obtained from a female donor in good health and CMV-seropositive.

CDR3 DNA sequence: TGCGCCAGCGAGGCTACGGGACAAGCCTCTGGGGCCAACGTCCTGACTTTC. It is translated as CASEATGQASGANVLTF. V usage is TRBV5-1 and J usage is TRBJ2-6; TRBD1 is a possible D gene (6 bases). V shed 7 bases and J shed 0 bases, with 17 bases lying between them. The germline CDR1 and CDR2 sequences are SGHRS and YFSETQ. This CDR3 region has 17 residues. The whole variable domain, remainder taken from reference TRBV5-1 and TRBJ2-6, is KAGVTQTPRYLIKTRGQQVTLSCSPISGHRSVSWYQQTPGQGLQFLFEYFSETQRNKGNFPGRFSGRQFSNSRSEMNVSTLELGDSALYLCASEATGQASGANVLTFGAGSRLTVL.